This TCR beta chain originates from a study of cytomegalovirus exposure and HLA in healthy donors. On the study more broadly: HLA-typed donors contributed some 85 million unique TCRs, which were held in an early data release.

CDR3 size: 14 residues. The J segment lost 4 bases and the V segment lost 3 bases, leaving 7 bases of the junction unmatched. Per germline, CDR1 SQVTM and CDR2 ANQGSEA. Regarding donors, all were healthy bone marrow donors. The PCR contained 60 Vbeta and 13 Jbeta primers. Generated by immunoSEQ multiplex PCR, the TCRdb table keeps only in-frame clones and is missing some. The sample carries 100,000 to 150,000 clones, approximately 69% recorded once. Material: PBMCs. The clonotype originates from a man aged 40-49 years in good health and CMV-seropositive. J is TRBJ1-2 and V is TRBV29-1; 8 bases line up with TRBD1. The CDR3 sequence: CSVERTGLGYGYTF. CDR3 nucleotides: TGCAGCGTTGAGAGGACAGGGCTGGGCTATGGCTACACCTTC.